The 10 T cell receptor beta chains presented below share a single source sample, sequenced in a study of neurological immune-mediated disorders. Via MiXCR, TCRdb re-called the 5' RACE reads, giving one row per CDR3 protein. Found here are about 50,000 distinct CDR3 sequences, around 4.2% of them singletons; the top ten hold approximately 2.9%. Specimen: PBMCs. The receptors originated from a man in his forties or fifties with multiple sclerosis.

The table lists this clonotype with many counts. CDR3 region: CSVELPGGGYTF. Here the CDR3 DNA reads TGCAGCGTTGAGCTACCCGGGGGCGGCTACACCTTC. This chain connects TRBV29-1 to TRBJ1-2, with D possibly matching TRBD1 (6 bases). Between the trimmed V and J ends, which lost 3 bases and 8 bases, there was a span of 13 bases. The CDR3 spans 12 residues. Germline CDR1 reads SQVTM; CDR2 reads ANQGSEA.

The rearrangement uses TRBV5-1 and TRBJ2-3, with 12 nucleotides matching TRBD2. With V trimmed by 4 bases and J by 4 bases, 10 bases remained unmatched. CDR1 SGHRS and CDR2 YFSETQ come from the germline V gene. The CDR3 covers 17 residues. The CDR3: CASSPSLAGGQADTQYF. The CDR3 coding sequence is TGCGCCAGCAGCCCCTCCCTAGCGGGGGGGCAGGCAGATACGCAGTATTTT.

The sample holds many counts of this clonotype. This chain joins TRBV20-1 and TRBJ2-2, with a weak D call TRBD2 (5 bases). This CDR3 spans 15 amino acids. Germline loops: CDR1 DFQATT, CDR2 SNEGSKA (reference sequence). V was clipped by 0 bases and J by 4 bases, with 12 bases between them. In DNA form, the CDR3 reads TGCAGTGCTAGAGATCAGAGACTACTCACCGGGGAGCTGTTTTTT. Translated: CSARDQRLLTGELFF.

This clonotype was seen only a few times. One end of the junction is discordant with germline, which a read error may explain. The DNA of the CDR3 is TGTGCCAGCAGTTGGGGAACTGGGGCCAAAGTCCTGACTTTC. Translating gives CASSWGTGAKVLTF. The chain combines TRBV28 with TRBJ2-6, with a possible D match to TRBD1 (5 bases). Germline-derived CDR1 and CDR2 are MDHEN and SYDVKM. CDR3 length: 14 residues.

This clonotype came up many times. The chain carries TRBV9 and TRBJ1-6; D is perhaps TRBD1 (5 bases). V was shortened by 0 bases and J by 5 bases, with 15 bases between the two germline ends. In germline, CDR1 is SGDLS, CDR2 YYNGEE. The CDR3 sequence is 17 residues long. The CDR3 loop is CASSVDWGERNNSPLHF. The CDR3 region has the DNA TGTGCCAGCAGCGTAGATTGGGGCGAACGAAATAATTCACCCCTCCACTTT.

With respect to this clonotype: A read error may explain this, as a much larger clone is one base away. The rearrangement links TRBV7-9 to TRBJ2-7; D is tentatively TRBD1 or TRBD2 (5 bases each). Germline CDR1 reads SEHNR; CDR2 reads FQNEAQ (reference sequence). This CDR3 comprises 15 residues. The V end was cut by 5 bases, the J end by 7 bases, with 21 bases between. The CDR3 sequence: CASSPEGSPRKEQYF. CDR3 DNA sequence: TGTGCCAGCAGCCCAGAGGGGAGCCCCCGAAAAGAGCAGTACTTC.

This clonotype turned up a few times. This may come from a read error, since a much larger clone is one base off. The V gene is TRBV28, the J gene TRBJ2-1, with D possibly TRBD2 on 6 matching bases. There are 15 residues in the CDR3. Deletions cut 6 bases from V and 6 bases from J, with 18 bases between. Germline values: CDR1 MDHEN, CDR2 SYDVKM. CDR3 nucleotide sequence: TGTGCCAGCAGAACGGCGGGAAAGGGAGCCAATGAGCAGTTCTTC. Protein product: CASRTAGKGANEQFF.

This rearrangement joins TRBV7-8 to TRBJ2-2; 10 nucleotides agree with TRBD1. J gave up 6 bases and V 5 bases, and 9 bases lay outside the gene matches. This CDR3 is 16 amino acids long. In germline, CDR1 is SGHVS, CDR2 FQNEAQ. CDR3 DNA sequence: TGTGCCAGCAGCCCTGGGACAGGGGTACCCCCCGGGGAGCTGTTTTTT. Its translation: CASSPGTGVPPGELFF. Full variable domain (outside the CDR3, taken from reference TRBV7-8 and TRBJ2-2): GAGVSQSPRYKVAKRGQDVALRCDPISGHVSLFWYQQALGQGPEFLTYFQNEAQLDKSGLPSDRFFAERPEGSVSTLKIQRTQQEDSAVYLCASSPGTGVPPGELFFGEGSRLTVL.

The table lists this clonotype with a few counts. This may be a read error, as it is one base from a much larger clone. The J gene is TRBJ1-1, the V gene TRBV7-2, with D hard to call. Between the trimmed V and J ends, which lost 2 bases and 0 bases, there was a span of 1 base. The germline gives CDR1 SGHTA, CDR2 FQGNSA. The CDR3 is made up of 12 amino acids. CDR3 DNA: TGTGCCAGCAGCTTAATGAACACTGAAGCTTTCTTT. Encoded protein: CASSLMNTEAFF.

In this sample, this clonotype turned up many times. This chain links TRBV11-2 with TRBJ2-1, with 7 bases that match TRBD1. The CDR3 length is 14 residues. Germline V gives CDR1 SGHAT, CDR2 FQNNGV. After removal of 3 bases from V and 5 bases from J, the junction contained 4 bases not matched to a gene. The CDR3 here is CASSFLGQNNEQFF. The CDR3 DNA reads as TGTGCCAGCAGCTTCCTGGGACAGAACAATGAGCAGTTCTTC.